This TCR beta chain was recorded in a study of blood T cell repertoires in COVID-19. On the study more broadly: The origin of the acute and convalescent COVID-19 samples was the United States, Italy and Spain.

CDR3 length equals 15 residues. In germline, CDR1 is SGHKS, CDR2 YYEKEE (reference sequence). The V and J ends lost 2 bases and 4 bases, in that order; junction bases with no gene match: 4. Assay used: immunoSEQ multiplex PCR; TCRdb lists only in-frame clones, some missing. This sample has 250,000 or so clones; just over 85% occur once, and the top ten carry around 1.7%. Two negative PCRs, clearance, or symptom resolution were required of recovered Cohort 3 donors. The sample comprised PBMCs or T cells enriched from blood (not recorded which). The rearrangement joins TRBV5-5 to TRBJ2-3; 10 positions match TRBD2. The sequence came from a man between 35 and 55 years old who had recovered from COVID-19. CDR3 protein: CASSLHLAGADTQYF. CDR3 sequence (DNA): TGTGCCAGCAGCTTACACCTAGCGGGAGCAGATACGCAGTATTTT.